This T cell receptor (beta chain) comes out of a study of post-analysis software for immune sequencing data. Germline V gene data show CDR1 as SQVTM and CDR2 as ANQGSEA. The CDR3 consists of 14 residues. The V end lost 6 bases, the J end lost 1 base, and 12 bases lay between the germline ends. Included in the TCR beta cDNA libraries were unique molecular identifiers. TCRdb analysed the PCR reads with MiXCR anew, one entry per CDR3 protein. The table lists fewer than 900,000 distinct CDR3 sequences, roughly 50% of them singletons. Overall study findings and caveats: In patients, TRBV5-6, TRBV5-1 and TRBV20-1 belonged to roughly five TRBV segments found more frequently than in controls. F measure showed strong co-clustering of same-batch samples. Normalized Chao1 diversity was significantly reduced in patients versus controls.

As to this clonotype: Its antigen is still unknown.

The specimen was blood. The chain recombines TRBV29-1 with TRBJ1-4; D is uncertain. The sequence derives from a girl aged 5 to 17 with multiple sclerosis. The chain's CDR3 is CSVQPGLTNEKLFF. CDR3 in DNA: TGCAGCGTCCAACCGGGCCTAACTAATGAAAAACTGTTTTTT.